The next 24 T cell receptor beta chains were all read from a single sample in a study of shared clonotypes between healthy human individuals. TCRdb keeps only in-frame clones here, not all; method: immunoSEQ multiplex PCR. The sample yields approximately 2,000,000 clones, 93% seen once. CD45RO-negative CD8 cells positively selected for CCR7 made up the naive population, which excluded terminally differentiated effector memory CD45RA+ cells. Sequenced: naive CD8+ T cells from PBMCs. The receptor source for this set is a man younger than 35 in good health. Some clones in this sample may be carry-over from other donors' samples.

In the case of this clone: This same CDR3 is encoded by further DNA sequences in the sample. CDR3: CASRGSQETQYF. The CDR3 DNA reads as TGCGCCAGCAGAGGGTCCCAAGAGACCCAGTACTTC. This chain connects TRBV5-1 to TRBJ2-5, with unresolved D. The CDR3 sequence is 12 residues long. CDR1 is SGHRS and CDR2 is YFSETQ in the germline V gene. The ends were cut back, 5 bases at V and 1 base at J, with 6 bases in the middle.

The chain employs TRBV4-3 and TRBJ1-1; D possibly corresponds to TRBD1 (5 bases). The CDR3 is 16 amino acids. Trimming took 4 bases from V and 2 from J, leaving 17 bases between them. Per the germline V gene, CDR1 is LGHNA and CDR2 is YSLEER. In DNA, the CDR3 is TGCGCCAGCAGCCCTTCCCTTTATGGGGCCAACACTGAAGCTTTCTTT. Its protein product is CASSPSLYGANTEAFF.

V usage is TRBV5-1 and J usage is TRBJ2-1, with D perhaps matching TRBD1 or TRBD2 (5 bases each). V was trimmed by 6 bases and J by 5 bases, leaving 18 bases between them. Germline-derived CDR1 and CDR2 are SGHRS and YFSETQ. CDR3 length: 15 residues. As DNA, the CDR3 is TGCGCCAGCACCCAGGGACCACCTAGGGACAATGAGCAGTTCTTC. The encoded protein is CASTQGPPRDNEQFF.

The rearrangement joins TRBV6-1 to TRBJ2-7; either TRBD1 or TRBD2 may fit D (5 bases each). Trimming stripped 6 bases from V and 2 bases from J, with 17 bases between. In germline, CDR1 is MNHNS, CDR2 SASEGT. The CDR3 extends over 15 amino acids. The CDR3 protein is CASSLDRDGAYEQYF. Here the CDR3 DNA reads TGTGCCAGCAGCTTAGACCGGGACGGTGCCTACGAGCAGTACTTC.

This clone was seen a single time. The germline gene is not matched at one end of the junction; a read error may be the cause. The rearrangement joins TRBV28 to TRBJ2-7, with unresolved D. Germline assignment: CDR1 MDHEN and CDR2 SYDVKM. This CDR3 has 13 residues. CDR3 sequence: CASSAPARPNVGF. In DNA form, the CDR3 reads TGTGCCAGCAGTGCACCGGCCCGCCCCAACGTCGGCTTC. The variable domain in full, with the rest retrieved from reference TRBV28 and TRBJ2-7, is DVKVTQSSRYLVKRTGEKVFLECVQDMDHENMFWYRQDPGLGLRLIYFSYDVKMKEKGDIPEGYSVSREKKERFSLILESASTNQTSMYLCASSAPARPNVGFGPGTRLTVT.

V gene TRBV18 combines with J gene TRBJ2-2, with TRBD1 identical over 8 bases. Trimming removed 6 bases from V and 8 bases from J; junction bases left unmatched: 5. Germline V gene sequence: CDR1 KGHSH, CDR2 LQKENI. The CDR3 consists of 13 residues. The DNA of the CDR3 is TGTGCCAGCTCTCTGGACAGGGCGGGGGAGCTGTTTTTT. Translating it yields CASSLDRAGELFF.

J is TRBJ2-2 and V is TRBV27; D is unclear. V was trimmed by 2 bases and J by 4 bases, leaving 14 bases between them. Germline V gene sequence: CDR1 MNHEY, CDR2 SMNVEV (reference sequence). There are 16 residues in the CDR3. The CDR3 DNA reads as TGTGCCAGCAGTTTACTAATCAGTGGTGGCACCGGGGAGCTGTTTTTT. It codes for CASSLLISGGTGELFF.

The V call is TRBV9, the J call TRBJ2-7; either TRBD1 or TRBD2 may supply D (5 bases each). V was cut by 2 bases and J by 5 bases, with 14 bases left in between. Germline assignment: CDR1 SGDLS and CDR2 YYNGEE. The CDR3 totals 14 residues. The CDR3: CASSVYGGRDEQYF. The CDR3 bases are TGTGCCAGCAGCGTTTATGGGGGTCGGGACGAGCAGTACTTC.

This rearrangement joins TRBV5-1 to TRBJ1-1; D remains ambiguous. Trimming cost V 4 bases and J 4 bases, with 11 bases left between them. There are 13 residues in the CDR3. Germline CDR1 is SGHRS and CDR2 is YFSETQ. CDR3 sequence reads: CASSPGWGTEAFF. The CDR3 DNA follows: TGCGCCAGCAGCCCGGGATGGGGCACTGAAGCTTTCTTT.

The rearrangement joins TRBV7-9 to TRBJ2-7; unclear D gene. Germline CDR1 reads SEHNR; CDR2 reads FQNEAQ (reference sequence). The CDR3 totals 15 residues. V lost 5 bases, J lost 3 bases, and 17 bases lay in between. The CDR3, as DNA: TGTGCCAGCAGCCCCCCGGCAGTGGCGCGCTACGAGCAGTACTTC. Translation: CASSPPAVARYEQYF.

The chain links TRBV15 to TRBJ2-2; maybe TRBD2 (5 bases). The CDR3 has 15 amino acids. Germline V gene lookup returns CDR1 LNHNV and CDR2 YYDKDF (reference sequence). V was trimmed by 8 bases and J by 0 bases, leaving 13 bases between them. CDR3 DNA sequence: TGTGCCACCTTGGAGGACTCCGCGAACACCGGGGAGCTGTTTTTT. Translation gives CATLEDSANTGELFF.

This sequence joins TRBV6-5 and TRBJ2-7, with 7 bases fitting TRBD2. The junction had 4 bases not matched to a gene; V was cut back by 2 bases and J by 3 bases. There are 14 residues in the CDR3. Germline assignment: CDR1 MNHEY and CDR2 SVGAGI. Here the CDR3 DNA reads TGTGCCAGCAGTTACGCGGGAGCGGGCTACGAGCAGTACTTC. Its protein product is CASSYAGAGYEQYF.

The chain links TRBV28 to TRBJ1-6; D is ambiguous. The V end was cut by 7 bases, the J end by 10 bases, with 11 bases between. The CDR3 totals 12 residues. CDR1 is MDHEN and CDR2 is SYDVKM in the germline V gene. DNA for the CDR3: TGTGCCAGCACTCCGAGCGGGTCACCCCTCCACTTT. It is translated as CASTPSGSPLHF.

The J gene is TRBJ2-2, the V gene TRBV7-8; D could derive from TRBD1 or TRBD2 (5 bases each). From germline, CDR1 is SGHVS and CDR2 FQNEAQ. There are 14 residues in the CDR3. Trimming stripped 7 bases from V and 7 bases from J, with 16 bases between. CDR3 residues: CASIWENRGGELFF. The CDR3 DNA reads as TGTGCCAGCATTTGGGAGAATAGGGGCGGGGAGCTGTTTTTT.

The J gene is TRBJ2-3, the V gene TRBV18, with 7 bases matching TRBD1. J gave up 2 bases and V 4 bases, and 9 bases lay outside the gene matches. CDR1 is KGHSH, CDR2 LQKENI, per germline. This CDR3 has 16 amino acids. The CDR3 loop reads CASSRFQGEVTDTQYF. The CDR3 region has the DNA TGTGCCAGCTCACGTTTTCAGGGGGAAGTCACAGATACGCAGTATTTT. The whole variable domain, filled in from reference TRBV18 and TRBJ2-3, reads NAGVMQNPRHLVRRRGQEARLRCSPMKGHSHVYWYRQLPEEGLKFMVYLQKENIIDESGMPKERFSAEFPKEGPSILRIQQVVRGDSAAYFCASSRFQGEVTDTQYFGPGTRLTVL.

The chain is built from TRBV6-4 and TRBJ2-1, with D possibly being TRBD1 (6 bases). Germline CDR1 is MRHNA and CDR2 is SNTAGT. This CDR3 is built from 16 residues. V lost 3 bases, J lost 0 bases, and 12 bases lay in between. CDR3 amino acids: CASSEGHLSSYNEQFF. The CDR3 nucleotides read TGTGCCAGCAGTGAGGGACACCTAAGCTCCTACAATGAGCAGTTCTTC.

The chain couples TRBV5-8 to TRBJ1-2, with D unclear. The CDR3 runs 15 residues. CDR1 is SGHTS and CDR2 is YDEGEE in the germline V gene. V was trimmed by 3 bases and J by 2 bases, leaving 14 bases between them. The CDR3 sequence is CASSSETSENYGYTF. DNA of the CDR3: TGTGCCAGCAGCTCGGAGACATCGGAGAACTATGGCTACACCTTC.

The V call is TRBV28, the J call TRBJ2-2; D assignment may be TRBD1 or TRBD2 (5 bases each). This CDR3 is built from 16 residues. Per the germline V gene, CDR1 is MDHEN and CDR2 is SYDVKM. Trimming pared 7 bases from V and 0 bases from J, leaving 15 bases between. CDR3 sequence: CASTFPRGPNTGELFF. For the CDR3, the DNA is TGTGCCAGCACTTTTCCGAGGGGACCGAACACCGGGGAGCTGTTTTTT.

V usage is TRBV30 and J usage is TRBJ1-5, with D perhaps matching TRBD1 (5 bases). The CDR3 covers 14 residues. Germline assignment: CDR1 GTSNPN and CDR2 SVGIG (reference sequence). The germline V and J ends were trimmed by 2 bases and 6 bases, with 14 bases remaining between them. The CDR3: CAWSQAGVGQPQHF. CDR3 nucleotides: TGTGCCTGGAGTCAGGCGGGGGTTGGTCAGCCCCAGCATTTT.

Written as DNA, the CDR3 is TGTGCCAGCAGCTTAGGCGCAGGGGCAGGGGAGACCCAGTACTTC. It codes for CASSLGAGAGETQYF. This chain joins TRBV7-9 and TRBJ2-5, with D maybe TRBD1 (6 bases). Germline V gives CDR1 SEHNR, CDR2 FQNEAQ (reference sequence). Deletions cut 1 base from V and 5 bases from J, with 14 bases between. This CDR3 region has 15 residues.

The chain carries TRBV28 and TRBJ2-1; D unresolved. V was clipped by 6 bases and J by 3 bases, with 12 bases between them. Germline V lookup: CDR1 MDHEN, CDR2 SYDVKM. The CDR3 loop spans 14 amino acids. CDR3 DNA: TGTGCCAGCAGCTCCCTAGTGCGCTACAATGAGCAGTTCTTC. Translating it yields CASSSLVRYNEQFF.

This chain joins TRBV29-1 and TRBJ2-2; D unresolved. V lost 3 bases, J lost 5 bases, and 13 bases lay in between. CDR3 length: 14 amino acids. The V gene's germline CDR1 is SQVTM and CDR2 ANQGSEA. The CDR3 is CSVDRYGDTGELFF. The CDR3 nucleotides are TGCAGCGTTGATAGGTATGGAGATACCGGGGAGCTGTTTTTT.

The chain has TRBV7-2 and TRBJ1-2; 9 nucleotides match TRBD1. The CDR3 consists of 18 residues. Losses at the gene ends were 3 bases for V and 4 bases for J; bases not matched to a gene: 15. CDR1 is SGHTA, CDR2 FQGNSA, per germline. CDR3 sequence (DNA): TGTGCCAGCAGCTTCCCCCTGACAGGGGGACATAGTGGCTATGGCTACACCTTC. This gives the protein CASSFPLTGGHSGYGYTF. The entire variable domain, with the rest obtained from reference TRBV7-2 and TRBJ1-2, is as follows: GAGVSQSPSNKVTEKGKDVELRCDPISGHTALYWYRQSLGQGLEFLIYFQGNSAPDKSGLPSDRFSAERTGGSVSTLTIQRTQQEDSAVYLCASSFPLTGGHSGYGYTFGSGTRLTVV.

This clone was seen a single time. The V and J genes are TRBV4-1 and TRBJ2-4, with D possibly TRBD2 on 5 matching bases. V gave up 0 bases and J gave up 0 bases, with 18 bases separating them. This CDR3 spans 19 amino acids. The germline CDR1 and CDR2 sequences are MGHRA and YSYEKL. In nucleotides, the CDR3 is TGCGCCAGCAGCCAAGAATGGGAGAGGAGTACCATAGCCAAAAACATTCAGTACTTC. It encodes CASSQEWERSTIAKNIQYF.